This T cell receptor (beta chain) was recovered during a study of T cells in Graves' hyperthyroidism and ophthalmopathy (dated by TCRdb to about 2019). Study-wide context: Peripheral blood was collected at initial diagnosis, before any treatment. TCR V-J signatures able to tell the groups apart were searched for in a discovery cohort of around 95 patients, of whom under 45 had Graves' ophthalmopathy and some 60 had stable Graves' hyperthyroidism. Whether ophthalmopathy could be predicted prospectively was tested in an independent validation cohort made up of some 20 hyperthyroidism patients plus 17 patients who later progressed to ophthalmopathy. The 90 or so discovery patients were randomly split 7:3 into training and test sets. Thyroid tissue and blood T-cell repertoires from six Graves' hyperthyroidism patients were also compared in the study. After sampling, hyperthyroidism patients received methimazole starting at 30 mg daily, and ophthalmopathy patients received high-dose intravenous methylprednisolone. TCR Vbeta CDR3 sequencing of approximately 140 peripheral blood samples (43 ophthalmopathy, about 75 hyperthyroidism and around 17 progressor patients) is reported in the paper. Paper-wide results and their limitations: Sample size was not statistically predetermined, and blinding of investigators to group allocation was not performed. Ophthalmopathy was separated from stable hyperthyroidism by a 13 V-J signature model, with over 85% sensitivity and around 81% specificity obtained in cross-validation and 80%/75% obtained in testing. Blood samples also contained most of the expanded thyroid clonotypes (frequency above 0.001), which suggests that blood repertoires may reflect thyroid immune responses. During validation, the model predicted progression to ophthalmopathy a median of roughly 7.1 months ahead of onset, with around 71% sensitivity and about 72% specificity.

This clonotype occurred a few times. Its antigen is currently not known. No qualities accompany the bases; no much larger clone lies one base away. The hyperthyroidism patients were between 18 and 65 years old and newly diagnosed, with a disease duration of less than 2 months. Patients with uncontrolled infections, other autoimmune diseases, pregnancy or lactation were excluded. Diagnoses were established on the basis of clinical symptoms, serum thyroxine and TRAb, thyroid ultrasound, and orbital computed tomography. For progressor patients, blood was drawn at the first diagnosis of hyperthyroidism, before any ophthalmopathy symptoms had appeared. PBMCs were separated from roughly 9.3 ml of fresh peripheral blood using Ficoll-Paque density gradient centrifugation. Progressor patients were defined as those initially diagnosed with Graves' hyperthyroidism in whom ophthalmopathy developed during follow-up. Total RNA was extracted with Trizol reagent, and quality was checked on an Agilent 2100 Bioanalyzer.

The TCR beta CDR3 regions were amplified from the RNA transcripts. The first round of RT-PCR for the TCR CDR3 was performed with the HTBI primer set and the Qiagen OneStep RT-PCR kit. Libraries were constructed in a second round of multiplex PCR, after which size selection and purification were performed. Paired-end sequencing of the libraries was performed with 100 bp reads on an Illumina HiSeq2000. The paper's data handling went like this. SOAPnuke was used to process the raw data, with reads discarded if the reads contained adapters or uncalled bases, had a mean Phred below 15, or lacked an exact constant-primer or identifier match. COPE v1.2.5 was used to merge high-quality paired reads, and clonotypes were defined as unique nucleotide sequences. MiTCR v1.1 was used to align the clonotypes against IMGT TRBV, TRBD and TRBJ reference segments. The analysis was restricted to V-J combinations with a frequency above 0.0001, which together covered roughly 99% of the repertoires. A TCS score was defined as the ratio between F50 (clonal expansion) and ExV (chaos), using BLOSUM62-based TCRdist between CDR3 peptides within each V-J. Welch's t-statistics and random forest reduced around 520 V-J features to roughly 13, which were used in a naive Bayes classifier (R e1071). TCRdb handled the public reads itself, with Q25 trimming in fastp and clone calling in MiXCR, and kept productive beta chains. Each CDR3 protein gets just one entry, which takes the most common genes and DNA from the rows behind it. TCRdb, not the authors, supplied the V and J calls. The table for this sample lists 300,000 to 450,000 distinct CDR3 sequences; about 14% of them were counted only once. The leading ten clones occupy roughly 20% of the sample.

Trimming at the junction amounts to 0 bases on V and 4 bases on J, and the germline ends lie 12 bases apart. The CDR3 covers 14 residues, taking in both the cysteine and the phenylalanine. This entry keeps only the CDR3 DNA: 42 bases, framed from base 1. CDR1 and CDR2 are read off the germline V gene (reference sequence) as DFQATT and SNEGSKA. This TCR was sampled from a man younger than 45 with Graves' hyperthyroidism that later progressed to Graves' ophthalmopathy. Sequencing was performed on blood. The chain joins TRBV20-1 to TRBJ1-1; the D region possibly corresponds to TRBD1 (5 bases align). The DNA sequence follows: TGCAGTGCTAGAGATGGGACCGGGATCACTGAAGCTTTCTTT. It encodes CSARDGTGITEAFF.